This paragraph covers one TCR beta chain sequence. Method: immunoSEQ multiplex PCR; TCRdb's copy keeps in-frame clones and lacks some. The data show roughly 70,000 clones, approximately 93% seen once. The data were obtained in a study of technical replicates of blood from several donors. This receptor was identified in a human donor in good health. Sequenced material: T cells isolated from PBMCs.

CDR3 sequence: CASSYTTGPNYGYTF. The CDR3 DNA is TGCGCCAGCAGCTATACGACAGGACCGAACTATGGCTACACCTTC. The J gene is TRBJ1-2, the V gene TRBV5-1; a weak D match, TRBD1 (6 bases). This CDR3 has 15 amino acids. Trimming took off 3 bases at V and 2 bases at J, with 14 bases between the two ends. CDR1 is SGHRS, CDR2 YFSETQ, per germline.